This T cell receptor beta chain was sequenced for a study of cytotoxic CD8 clonotypes in ibrutinib-treated CLL. Data came from immunoSEQ multiplex PCR; TCRdb stores just in-frame clones and leaves some out. The sample shows approximately 92,000 clones, roughly 80% of them seen only once. The source was PBMCs, collected after 24 months of ibrutinib treatment. The clonotype originates from a human donor with chronic lymphocytic leukemia.

The CDR3 region has the DNA TGTGCCAGCAGTGAAGAAAGGCGGGGAAGTGAAAAACTGTTTTTT. As protein: CASSEERRGSEKLFF. The chain combines TRBV2 with TRBJ1-4, with D uncertain. This CDR3 contains 15 residues. CDR1 is SNHLY, CDR2 FYNNEI, per germline. V lost 1 base and J 7 bases, leaving 13 bases between the germline ends.